The clone carrying this TCR beta chain was recorded once. Measured with immunoSEQ multiplex PCR; TCRdb has only the in-frame clones, and not every one. Altogether around 140,000 clones are present, about 89% being singletons, with the ten largest covering 5.5% to 9%. This entry belongs to a study of control samples from healthy donors and cancer patients. The CDR3 is 17 amino acids. Unmatched junction bases numbered 6, after V lost 4 bases and J lost 0 bases. Germline lookup yields CDR1 SGHRS and CDR2 YFSETQ. The material sequenced was blood. The sequence came from a young man in good health. The chain uses TRBV5-1 and TRBJ2-6; 8 nucleotides line up with TRBD1. As DNA, the CDR3 is TGCGCCAGCAGCGGTCAGGGGGCAACCTCTGGGGCCAACGTCCTGACTTTC. Its translation: CASSGQGATSGANVLTF. Full variable domain (remainder filled in from reference TRBV5-1 and TRBJ2-6): KAGVTQTPRYLIKTRGQQVTLSCSPISGHRSVSWYQQTPGQGLQFLFEYFSETQRNKGNFPGRFSGRQFSNSRSEMNVSTLELGDSALYLCASSGQGATSGANVLTFGAGSRLTVL.